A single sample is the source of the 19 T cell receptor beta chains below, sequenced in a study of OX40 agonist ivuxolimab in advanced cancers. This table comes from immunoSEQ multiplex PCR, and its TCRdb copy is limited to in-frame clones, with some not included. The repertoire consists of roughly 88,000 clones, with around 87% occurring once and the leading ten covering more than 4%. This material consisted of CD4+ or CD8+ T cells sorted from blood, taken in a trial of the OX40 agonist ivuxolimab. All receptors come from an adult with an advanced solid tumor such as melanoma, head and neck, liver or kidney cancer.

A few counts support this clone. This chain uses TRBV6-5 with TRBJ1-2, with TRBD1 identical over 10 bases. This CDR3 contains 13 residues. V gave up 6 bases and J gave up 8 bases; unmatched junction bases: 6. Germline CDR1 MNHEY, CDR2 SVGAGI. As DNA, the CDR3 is TGTGCCAGCAGCCGAGGACAGGGGGACGGCTACACCTTC. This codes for CASSRGQGDGYTF.

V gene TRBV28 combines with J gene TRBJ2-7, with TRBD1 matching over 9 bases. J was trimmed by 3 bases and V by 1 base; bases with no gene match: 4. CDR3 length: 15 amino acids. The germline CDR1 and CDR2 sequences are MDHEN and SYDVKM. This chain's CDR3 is CASSLSGQGYYEQYV. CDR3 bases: TGTGCCAGCAGTTTATCGGGACAGGGATACTACGAGCAGTACGTC.

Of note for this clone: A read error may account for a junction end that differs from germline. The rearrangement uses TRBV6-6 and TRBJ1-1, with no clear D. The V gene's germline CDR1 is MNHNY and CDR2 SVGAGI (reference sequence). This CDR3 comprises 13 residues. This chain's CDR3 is CASSQTVNTEAFF. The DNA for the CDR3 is TGTGCCAGCAGTCAAACAGTGAATACTGAAGCTTTCTTT.

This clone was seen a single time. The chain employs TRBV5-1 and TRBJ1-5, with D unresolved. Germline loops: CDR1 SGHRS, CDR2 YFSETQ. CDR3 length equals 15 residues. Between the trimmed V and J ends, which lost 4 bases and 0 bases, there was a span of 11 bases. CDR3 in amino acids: CASSATLNSNQPQHF. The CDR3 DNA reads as TGCGCCAGCAGCGCCACATTGAATAGCAATCAGCCCCAGCATTTT.

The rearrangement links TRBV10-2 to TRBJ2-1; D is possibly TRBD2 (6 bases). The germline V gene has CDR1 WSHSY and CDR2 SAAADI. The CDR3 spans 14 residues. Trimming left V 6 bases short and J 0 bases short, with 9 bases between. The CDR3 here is CASSGGSSYNEQFF. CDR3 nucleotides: TGCGCCAGCAGCGGGGGAAGCTCCTACAATGAGCAGTTCTTC.

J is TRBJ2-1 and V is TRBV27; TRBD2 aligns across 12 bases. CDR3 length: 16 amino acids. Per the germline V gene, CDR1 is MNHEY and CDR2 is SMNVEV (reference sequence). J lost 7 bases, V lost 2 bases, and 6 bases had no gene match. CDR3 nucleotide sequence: TGTGCCAGCAGTTTAGGCGGACTAGCGGGAAGGAATGAGCAGTTCTTC. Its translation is CASSLGGLAGRNEQFF.

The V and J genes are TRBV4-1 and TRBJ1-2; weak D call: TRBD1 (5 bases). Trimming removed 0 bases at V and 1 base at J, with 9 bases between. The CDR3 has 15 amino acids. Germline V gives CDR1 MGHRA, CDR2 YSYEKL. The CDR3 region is CASSQEPGRNYGYTF. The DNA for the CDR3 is TGCGCCAGCAGCCAAGAGCCAGGGCGTAACTATGGCTACACCTTC.

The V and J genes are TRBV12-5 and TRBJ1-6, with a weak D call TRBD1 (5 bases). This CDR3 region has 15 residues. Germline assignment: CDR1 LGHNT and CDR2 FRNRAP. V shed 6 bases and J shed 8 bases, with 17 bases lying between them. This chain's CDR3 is CASGGAAAFHSPLHF. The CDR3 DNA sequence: TGTGCTAGTGGAGGGGCAGCCGCTTTCCATTCACCCCTCCACTTT.

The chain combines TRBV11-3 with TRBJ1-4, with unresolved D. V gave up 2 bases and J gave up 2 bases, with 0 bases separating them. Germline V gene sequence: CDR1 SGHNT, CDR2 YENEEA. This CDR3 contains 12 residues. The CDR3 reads CASSLTNEKLFF. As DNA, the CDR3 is TGTGCCAGCAGCTTAACTAATGAAAAACTGTTTTTT.

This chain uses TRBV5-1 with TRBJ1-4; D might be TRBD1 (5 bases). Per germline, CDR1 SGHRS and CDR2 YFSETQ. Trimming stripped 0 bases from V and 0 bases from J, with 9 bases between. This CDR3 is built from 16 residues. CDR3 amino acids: CASSLVGVPTNEKLFF. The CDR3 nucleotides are TGCGCCAGCAGCTTGGTGGGGGTCCCAACTAATGAAAAACTGTTTTTT.

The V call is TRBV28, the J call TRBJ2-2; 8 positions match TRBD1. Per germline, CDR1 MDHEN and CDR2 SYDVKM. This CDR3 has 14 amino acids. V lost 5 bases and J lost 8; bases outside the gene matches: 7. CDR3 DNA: TGTGCCAGCAGTGTGGGACAGGCCCTAGGGGAGCTGTTTTTT. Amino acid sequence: CASSVGQALGELFF. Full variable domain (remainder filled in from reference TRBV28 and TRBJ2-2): DVKVTQSSRYLVKRTGEKVFLECVQDMDHENMFWYRQDPGLGLRLIYFSYDVKMKEKGDIPEGYSVSREKKERFSLILESASTNQTSMYLCASSVGQALGELFFGEGSRLTVL.

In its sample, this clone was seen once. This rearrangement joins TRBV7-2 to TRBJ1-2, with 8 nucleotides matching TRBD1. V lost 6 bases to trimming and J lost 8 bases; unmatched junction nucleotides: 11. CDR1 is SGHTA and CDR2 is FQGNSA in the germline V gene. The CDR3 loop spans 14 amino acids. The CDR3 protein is CASRRTGFREGYTF. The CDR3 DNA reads TGTGCCAGCAGGAGGACAGGGTTTAGGGAGGGCTACACCTTC.

CDR3 bases: TGTGCCAGCATTGTGGGCAGGGGATCCTACAATGAGCAGTTCTTC. Translated, it gives CASIVGRGSYNEQFF. This chain links TRBV2 with TRBJ2-1; D might be TRBD1 (6 bases). Germline CDR1 is SNHLY and CDR2 is FYNNEI. The CDR3 sequence is 15 residues long. The V gene lost 7 bases and the J gene lost 1 base, with 14 bases spanning the gap.

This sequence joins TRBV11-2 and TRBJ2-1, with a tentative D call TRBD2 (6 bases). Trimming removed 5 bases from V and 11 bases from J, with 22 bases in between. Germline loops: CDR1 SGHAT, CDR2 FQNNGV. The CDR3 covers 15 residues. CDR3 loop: CASSPTGTSVTQQFF. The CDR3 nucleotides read TGTGCCAGCAGCCCCACCGGGACTTCCGTAACTCAGCAGTTCTTC.

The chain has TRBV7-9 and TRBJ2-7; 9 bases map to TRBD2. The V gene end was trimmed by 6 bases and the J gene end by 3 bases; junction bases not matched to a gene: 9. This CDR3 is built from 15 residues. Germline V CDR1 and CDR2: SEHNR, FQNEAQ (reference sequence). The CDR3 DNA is TGTGCCAGCAGTAATAGGGTAGCGGGAGACTACGAGCAGTACTTC. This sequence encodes CASSNRVAGDYEQYF. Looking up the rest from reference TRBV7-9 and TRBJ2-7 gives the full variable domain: DTGVSQNPRHKITKRGQNVTFRCDPISEHNRLYWYRQTLGQGPEFLTYFQNEAQLEKSRLLSDRFSAERPKGSFSTLEIQRTEQGDSAMYLCASSNRVAGDYEQYFGPGTRLTVT.

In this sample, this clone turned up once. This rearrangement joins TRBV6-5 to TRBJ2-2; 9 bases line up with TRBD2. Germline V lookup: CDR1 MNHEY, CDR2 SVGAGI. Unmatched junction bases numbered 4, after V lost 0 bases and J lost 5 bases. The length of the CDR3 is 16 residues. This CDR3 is CASSYSSGRRTGELFF. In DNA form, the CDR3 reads TGTGCCAGCAGTTACTCTAGCGGGAGACGGACCGGGGAGCTGTTTTTT.

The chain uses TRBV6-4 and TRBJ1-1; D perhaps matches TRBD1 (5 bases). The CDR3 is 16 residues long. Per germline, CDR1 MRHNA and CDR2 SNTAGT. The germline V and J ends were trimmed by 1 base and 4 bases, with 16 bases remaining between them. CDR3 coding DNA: TGTGCCAGCAGTGACTTGCCAGGGAGGAGTAGCACTGAAGCTTTCTTT. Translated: CASSDLPGRSSTEAFF.

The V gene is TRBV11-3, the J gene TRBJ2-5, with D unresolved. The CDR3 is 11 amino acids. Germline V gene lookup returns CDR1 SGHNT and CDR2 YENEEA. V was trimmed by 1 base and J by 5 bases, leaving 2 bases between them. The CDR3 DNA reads TGTGCCAGCAGCTTAGGGGAGACCCAGTACTTC. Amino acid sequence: CASSLGETQYF. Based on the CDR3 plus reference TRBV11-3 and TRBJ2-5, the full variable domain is EAGVVQSPRYKIIEKKQPVAFWCNPISGHNTLYWYLQNLGQGPELLIRYENEEAVDDSQLPKDRFSAERLKGVDSTLKIQPAELGDSAVYLCASSLGETQYFGPGTRLLVL.

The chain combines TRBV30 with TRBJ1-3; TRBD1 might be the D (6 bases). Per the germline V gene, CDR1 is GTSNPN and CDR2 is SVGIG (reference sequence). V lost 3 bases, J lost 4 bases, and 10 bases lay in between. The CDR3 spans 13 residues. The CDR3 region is CAWSLGTGNTIYF. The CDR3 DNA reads TGTGCCTGGAGCCTGGGGACAGGAAACACCATATATTTT.